This record looks at one T cell receptor beta chain sequence and its context. Antigen unknown. The data were obtained in a study of identical twins. Per germline, CDR1 KGHDR and CDR2 SFDVKD. The V end lost 3 bases, the J end lost 6 bases, and 17 bases lay between the germline ends. CDR3 length: 16 amino acids. Study-level findings and limits: The study found excess low generation probability among twin-shared out-of-frame alpha sequences. Out-of-frame sharing of TCR alpha in monozygotic twins was underestimated by models.

TCRdb reanalysed the 5' RACE reads using MiXCR and keeps one entry per CDR3 protein. This sample yields about 530,000 distinct CDR3 sequences, of which 20% to 25% are seen a single time; more than 0.4% belongs to the top ten. The sample was also linked to a second study, of yellow fever vaccine responses in identical twins. That study reports: Each twin's T cell response to the vaccine was reported to look partly convergent and partly personalized.

The rearrangement joins TRBV24-1 to TRBJ2-1; maybe TRBD2 (7 bases). This TCR was sampled from a woman younger than 30 in good health. The specimen was CD4+ T cells sorted from blood. CDR3 residues: CATSDPARGGPNEQFF. The CDR3 nucleotides are TGTGCCACCAGTGATCCAGCGAGGGGGGGGCCCAATGAGCAGTTCTTC.